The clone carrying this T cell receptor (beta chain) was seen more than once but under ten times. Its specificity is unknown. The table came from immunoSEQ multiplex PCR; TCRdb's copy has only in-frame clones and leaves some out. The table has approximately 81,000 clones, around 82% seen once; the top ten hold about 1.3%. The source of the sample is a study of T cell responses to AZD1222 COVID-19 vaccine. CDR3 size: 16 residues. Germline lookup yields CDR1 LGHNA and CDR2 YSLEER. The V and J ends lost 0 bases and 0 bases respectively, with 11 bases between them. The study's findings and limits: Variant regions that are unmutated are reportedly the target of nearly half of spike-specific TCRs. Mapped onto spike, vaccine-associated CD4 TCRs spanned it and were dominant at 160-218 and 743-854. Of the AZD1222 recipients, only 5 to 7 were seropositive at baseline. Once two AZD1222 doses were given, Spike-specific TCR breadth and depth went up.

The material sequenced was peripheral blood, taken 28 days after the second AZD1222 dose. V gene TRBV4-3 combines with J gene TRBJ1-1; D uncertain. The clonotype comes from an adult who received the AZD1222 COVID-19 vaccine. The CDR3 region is CASSQEGSVMNTEAFF. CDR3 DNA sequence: TGCGCCAGCAGCCAAGAGGGTAGCGTTATGAACACTGAAGCTTTCTTT.